This TCR beta chain was sequenced during a study of shared clonotypes between healthy human individuals. Study-level findings and limits: What limited the represented genetic and exposure-history diversity was the small number of donors. Deeper or shallower sequencing was expected to change how clonotypes are shared among donors.

Germline V lookup: CDR1 SGHTA, CDR2 FQGTGA. The CDR3 runs to 16 residues. V was pared by 3 bases and J by 4 bases, with 13 bases between. Using immunoSEQ multiplex PCR, the repertoire was profiled, and TCRdb retains in-frame clones only, with some absent. The sample holds 450,000 to 500,000 clones; around 73% are singletons and the top ten take approximately 12%. Extraction of genomic DNA in unsorted samples used approximately 96 million PBMCs. This clone was seen a few times. Its antigen is currently unknown. Sequenced sample: PBMCs. The receptor comes from a woman between 40 and 50 years old in good health. Some clones in this sample may be carry-over from other donors' samples. This chain connects TRBV7-3 to TRBJ2-6; perhaps TRBD2 as D (6 bases). This CDR3 is CASSFGTPSGANVLTF. CDR3 DNA sequence: TGTGCCAGCAGCTTTGGGACTCCTTCCGGGGCCAACGTCCTGACTTTC.